A single sample is the source of the 24 T cell receptor beta chains below, sequenced in a study of T cell responses to AZD1222 COVID-19 vaccine. The method was immunoSEQ multiplex PCR; TCRdb's version includes in-frame clones alone and lacks a portion of them. The sample has 120,000 to 150,000 clones; about 90% are singletons. Material: peripheral blood, obtained on day 0 of AZD1222 vaccination. The source is an adult in good health.

The chain has TRBV2 and TRBJ1-1; possibly TRBD1 for D (5 bases). From germline, CDR1 is SNHLY and CDR2 FYNNEI. Trimming shortened V by 6 bases and J by 0 bases, and 11 bases separated the two germline ends. The CDR3 length is 14 residues. This CDR3 is CASRRDGMNTEAFF. In DNA form, the CDR3 reads TGTGCCAGCAGAAGGGACGGAATGAACACTGAAGCTTTCTTT.

The V call is TRBV7-2, the J call TRBJ2-5, with D uncertain. V lost 5 bases and J 5 bases, leaving 9 bases between the germline ends. CDR1 is SGHTA, CDR2 FQGNSA, per germline. CDR3 size: 12 residues. CDR3: CASSRSAETQYF. For the CDR3, the DNA is TGTGCCAGCAGCCGTTCAGCGGAGACCCAGTACTTC.

The CDR3 sequence: CASSLQGTMNTEAFF. The CDR3 region has the DNA TGCGCCAGCAGCTTGCAGGGTACCATGAACACTGAAGCTTTCTTT. This sequence joins TRBV5-1 and TRBJ1-1; maybe TRBD1 (5 bases). Trimming shortened V by 1 base and J by 0 bases, and 10 bases separated the two germline ends. This CDR3 region has 15 residues. Germline V lookup: CDR1 SGHRS, CDR2 YFSETQ.

This chain uses TRBV21-1 with TRBJ1-2. TRBV21-1 is classified as a pseudogene. This CDR3 has 18 residues. The CDR3 protein is CASSHGRGQKLANYGYTF. CDR3 nucleotides: TGTGCCAGCAGCCACGGGAGGGGGCAAAAGTTAGCTAACTATGGCTACACCTTC.

This chain connects TRBV19 to TRBJ1-2; no reliable D call. The CDR3 is made up of 13 amino acids. The V gene's germline CDR1 is LNHDA and CDR2 SQIVND (reference sequence). V lost 3 bases to trimming and J lost 6 bases, with 11 bases between them. The CDR3 is CASSITRKNGYTF. CDR3 DNA sequence: TGTGCCAGTAGTATCACCCGGAAAAATGGCTACACCTTC.

This rearrangement joins TRBV7-6 to TRBJ2-7; D unclear. Germline V gene sequence: CDR1 SGHVS, CDR2 FNYEAQ. V lost 5 bases to trimming and J lost 9 bases, with 17 bases between them. CDR3 length equals 13 residues. CDR3 loop: CASSPGPLVAQYF. CDR3 sequence (DNA): TGTGCCAGCAGCCCAGGCCCGCTAGTTGCGCAGTACTTC.

The chain combines TRBV5-1 with TRBJ1-5; 8 bases match TRBD1. Trimming removed 1 base from V and 1 base from J; junction bases left unmatched: 13. This CDR3 contains 19 residues. Germline V lookup: CDR1 SGHRS, CDR2 YFSETQ. The CDR3 is CASSLPQGAYRRSNQPQHF. The CDR3 coding sequence is TGCGCCAGCAGCTTGCCGCAGGGGGCGTATAGGAGGAGCAATCAGCCCCAGCATTTT.

This chain joins TRBV11-2 and TRBJ1-3, with a possible D match to TRBD1 (5 bases). Germline loops: CDR1 SGHAT, CDR2 FQNNGV. The CDR3 covers 16 residues. Trimming stripped 5 bases from V and 2 bases from J, with 16 bases between. The CDR3, as DNA: TGTGCCAGCAGCATACAACAGCCAGGGACTGGAAACACCATATATTTT. Amino acids: CASSIQQPGTGNTIYF.

The chain has TRBV27 and TRBJ2-5; no reliable D call. Germline CDR1 is MNHEY and CDR2 is SMNVEV (reference sequence). The V end was cut by 5 bases, the J end by 4 bases, with 11 bases between. The CDR3 has 13 amino acids. The CDR3 is CASSGRSGETQYF. CDR3 nucleotides: TGTGCCAGCAGTGGCCGTTCCGGAGAGACCCAGTACTTC.

This chain joins TRBV11-2 and TRBJ1-6, with unresolved D. Trimming shortened V by 3 bases and J by 14 bases, and 14 bases separated the two germline ends. This CDR3 comprises 13 residues. CDR1 SGHAT and CDR2 FQNNGV come from the germline V gene. CDR3 residues: CASSFGRAFTLHF. CDR3 sequence (DNA): TGTGCCAGCAGCTTCGGACGGGCCTTCACCCTCCACTTT.

The chain employs TRBV27 and TRBJ2-4; 7 nucleotides line up with TRBD2. The CDR3 loop spans 15 amino acids. CDR1 MNHEY and CDR2 SMNVEV come from the germline V gene (reference sequence). V lost 3 bases, J lost 4 bases, and 6 bases stayed unmatched. The CDR3 loop is CASSFSGLGKNIQYF. CDR3 bases: TGTGCCAGCAGTTTCAGCGGACTAGGAAAAAACATTCAGTACTTC.

The chain employs TRBV9 and TRBJ2-3; a weak D match, TRBD2 (6 bases). This CDR3 is 14 amino acids long. The V end was cut by 4 bases, the J end by 0 bases, with 9 bases between. CDR1 is SGDLS, CDR2 YYNGEE, per germline. CDR3 protein: CASSISGSTDTQYF. The CDR3 region has the DNA TGTGCCAGCAGCATTAGCGGTAGCACAGATACGCAGTATTTT.

The rearrangement joins TRBV5-6 to TRBJ1-6; a weak D match, TRBD1 (5 bases). CDR3 length: 15 residues. From germline, CDR1 is SGHDT and CDR2 YYEEEE. Trimming left V 4 bases short and J 6 bases short, with 14 bases between. In DNA form, the CDR3 reads TGTGCCAGCAGCCCCAAAAGGAGGGGTAATTCACCCCTCCACTTT. It is translated as CASSPKRRGNSPLHF.

This clone has only a few counts. This chain uses TRBV27 with TRBJ1-1; D might be TRBD1 (5 bases). Looked up from germline, CDR1 is MNHEY and CDR2 is SMNVEV (reference sequence). The V end was cut by 2 bases, the J end by 5 bases, with 12 bases between. This CDR3 has 14 residues. Here the CDR3 reads CASSLGGGRTEAFF. The CDR3, as DNA: TGTGCCAGCAGTTTAGGCGGGGGGAGGACTGAAGCTTTCTTT.

This chain links TRBV21-1 with TRBJ1-5; the D call of TRBD1 is as the table states it, not checked on the DNA. TRBV21-1 has pseudogene status. The length of the CDR3 is 17 residues. CDR3 nucleotides: TGTGCCAGCAGCCCTAAGACCATGACAGGTCGCAATCAGCCCCAGCATTTT. Residues: CASSPKTMTGRNQPQHF.

This clone was observed a single time. The gene calls are TRBV10-3 and TRBJ2-7; no reliable D call. With 3 bases removed from V and 3 bases from J, the gap between germline ends came to 3 bases. Per germline, CDR1 ENHRY and CDR2 SYGVKD. This CDR3 region has 11 residues. CDR3 protein: CAISDGYEQYF. The DNA for the CDR3 is TGTGCCATCAGTGACGGCTACGAGCAGTACTTC.

This chain joins TRBV5-1 and TRBJ1-6; D gene unclear. CDR1 is SGHRS, CDR2 YFSETQ, per germline. The CDR3 is 17 residues long. Trimming removed 0 bases from V and 2 bases from J, with 12 bases in between. The CDR3 nucleotides are TGCGCCAGCAGCTTGGGCACAGCAAGTACCTATAATTCACCCCTCCACTTT. It encodes CASSLGTASTYNSPLHF.

The V call is TRBV29-1, the J call TRBJ2-7; 7 bases map to TRBD1. Germline V gene lookup returns CDR1 SQVTM and CDR2 ANQGSEA. J was trimmed by 5 bases and V by 7 bases; bases with no gene match: 11. This CDR3 spans 13 amino acids. DNA for the CDR3: TGCAGCGGCTCACAGGGGAAGGAAAACGAGCAGTACTTC. It encodes CSGSQGKENEQYF.

This chain links TRBV19 with TRBJ2-7; 12 bases agree with TRBD2. The V gene end was trimmed by 5 bases and the J gene end by 7 bases; junction bases not matched to a gene: 12. Germline V CDR1 and CDR2: LNHDA, SQIVND (reference sequence). The CDR3 loop spans 16 amino acids. CDR3 DNA sequence: TGTGCCAGTAGTCGTCGGTTCCGCCTAGCGGGAGGGGAGCAGTACTTC. This translates into CASSRRFRLAGGEQYF.

The sample holds one count of this clone. The genes are TRBV6-2 or TRBV6-3 and TRBJ2-3; D is possibly TRBD1 or TRBD2 (6 bases each). The CDR3 consists of 17 residues. Germline CDR1 reads MNHEY; CDR2 reads SVGEGT. Trimming pared 6 bases from V and 2 bases from J, leaving 21 bases between. The CDR3 region is CASSRTLRGQDTDTQYF. The CDR3 nucleotides are TGTGCCAGCAGCAGGACCCTTCGGGGGCAAGACACAGATACGCAGTATTTT.

The gene calls are TRBV15 and TRBJ1-2; D possibly corresponds to TRBD1 (6 bases). The CDR3 sequence is 15 residues long. V lost 7 bases to trimming and J lost 6 bases, with 21 bases between them. Germline V lookup: CDR1 LNHNV, CDR2 YYDKDF (reference sequence). CDR3 residues: CATKSLQGRRDGYTF. As DNA, the CDR3 is TGTGCCACCAAATCACTGCAGGGGCGCCGGGATGGCTACACCTTC. The full variable domain, rest sourced from reference TRBV15 and TRBJ1-2, is DAMVIQNPRYQVTQFGKPVTLSCSQTLNHNVMYWYQQKSSQAPKLLFHYYDKDFNNEADTPDNFQSRRPNTSFCFLDIRSPGLGDTAMYLCATKSLQGRRDGYTFGSGTRLTVV.

This sequence joins TRBV7-9 and TRBJ1-6; perhaps TRBD1 as D (5 bases). V was cut by 5 bases and J by 7 bases, with 12 bases left in between. This CDR3 is 14 amino acids long. CDR1 SEHNR and CDR2 FQNEAQ come from the germline V gene (reference sequence). The CDR3 DNA reads TGTGCCAGCAGCCAGGAGGGGAGCAATTCACCCCTCCACTTT. This translates into CASSQEGSNSPLHF. Complete variable domain (other parts from reference TRBV7-9 and TRBJ1-6): DTGVSQNPRHKITKRGQNVTFRCDPISEHNRLYWYRQTLGQGPEFLTYFQNEAQLEKSRLLSDRFSAERPKGSFSTLEIQRTEQGDSAMYLCASSQEGSNSPLHFGNGTRLTVT.

V gene TRBV5-4 combines with J gene TRBJ2-1; D remains ambiguous. There are 14 residues in the CDR3. With 4 bases removed from V and 0 bases from J, the gap between germline ends came to 8 bases. Germline loops: CDR1 SGHNT, CDR2 YYREEE (reference sequence). The CDR3 here is CASSASRSYNEQFF. Here the CDR3 DNA reads TGTGCCAGCAGCGCCAGTCGCTCCTACAATGAGCAGTTCTTC. Full variable domain (missing parts from reference TRBV5-4 and TRBJ2-1): ETGVTQSPTHLIKTRGQQVTLRCSSQSGHNTVSWYQQALGQGPQFIFQYYREEENGRGNFPPRFSGLQFPNYSSELNVNALELDDSALYLCASSASRSYNEQFFGPGTRLTVL.

This clone was seen only once. The rearrangement uses TRBV19 and TRBJ1-4; a possible D gene is TRBD1 (5 bases). CDR1 is LNHDA and CDR2 is SQIVND in the germline V gene (reference sequence). The CDR3 is made up of 13 amino acids. V shed 5 bases and J shed 5 bases, with 9 bases lying between them. The CDR3 DNA reads TGTGCCAGTAGTGCAAAGGGGAATGAAAAACTGTTTTTT. Its translation is CASSAKGNEKLFF.